This is a list of T cell receptor beta chains from one sample in a study of control samples from healthy donors and cancer patients. The method was immunoSEQ multiplex PCR; TCRdb's version includes in-frame clones alone and lacks a portion of them. The sample contains around 130,000 clones, about 95% of which appear only once. Sequenced material: blood. These receptors were collected from a man aged 25 to 40 in good health. Each CDR3 is given with its conserved first and last residue. The D gene is left open where the match is weak. Size is omitted from some rows. Given values are once, few, many or a class for expanded clones.

clone_size d_call j_call v_call cdr3_nt cdr3_aa
- - TRBJ2-7 TRBV7-2 TGTGCCAGCAGCTTAGGACGGAACTCCTACGAGCAGTACTTC CASSLGRNSYEQYF
- - TRBJ1-1 TRBV2 TGTGCCAGCAGAGAGGCGTACCGAAGCACTGAAGCTTTCTTT CASREAYRSTEAFF
- - TRBJ1-5 TRBV7-9 TGTGCCAGCAGCTCCCAGGGTGATCAGCCCCAGCATTTT CASSSQGDQPQHF
- - TRBJ2-1 TRBV6-6 TGTGCCAGCACCCTTGACAATGAGCAGTTCTTC CASTLDNEQFF
- TRBD1 TRBJ2-1 TRBV4-1 TGCGCCAGCAGCCTCACCGGTACCGGGACAGGGCAGGGCAATGAGCAGTTCTTC CASSLTGTGTGQGNEQFF
- - TRBJ1-6 TRBV4-1 TGCGCCAGCAGCTGGAGATACGGGGAAAATTCACCCCTCCACTTT CASSWRYGENSPLHF
few - TRBJ1-6 TRBV6-6 TGTGCCAGCAGTTCCCGGACGGCCAGCTATAATTCACCCCTCCACTTT CASSSRTASYNSPLHF
- - TRBJ2-5 TRBV6-2/TRBV6-3 TGTGCCAGCAGTTATATGGGGGCCAAAGAGACCCAGTACTTC CASSYMGAKETQYF
- - TRBJ2-7 TRBV7-9 TGTGCCAGCAGTCCCGGCTACGAGCAGTACTTC CASSPGYEQYF
- TRBD1 TRBJ1-1 TRBV5-1 TGCGCCAGCAGCTTGGTGCAAACAGGGGCCCGGCTCACTGAAGCTTTCTTT CASSLVQTGARLTEAFF
- - TRBJ2-3 TRBV11-2 TGTGCCAGCAGCTTAGCGGAGCTCACAGATACGCAGTATTTT CASSLAELTDTQYF
- - TRBJ1-4 TRBV6-2/TRBV6-3 TGTGCCAGCAGTTACTCGACGGCAGGGCCGAAGGAACTGTTTTTT CASSYSTAGPKELFF
- - TRBJ1-5 TRBV25-1 TGTGCCAGCAGTGAAACAGGCAGGGAGGCTCAGCCCCAGCATTTT CASSETGREAQPQHF
once - TRBJ2-1 TRBV12-5 TGTGCTAGTGGTTTGGGCAGTTCGAGCTCCTACAATGAGCAGTTCTTC CASGLGSSSSYNEQFF
- - TRBJ1-3 TRBV19 TGTGCCAGTAGTATAGCCCCAGGGCTCGGAAACACCATATATTTT CASSIAPGLGNTIYF
- TRBD1 TRBJ2-2 TRBV3-1/TRBV3-2 TGTGCCAGCAGCCGTGCCCCGGGACAGGGCCCGTCCGGGGAGCTGTTTTTT CASSRAPGQGPSGELFF
- - TRBJ2-5 TRBV25-1 TGTGCCAGCAGTGAATACGGTTCGCAGGAGACCCAGTACTTC CASSEYGSQETQYF
- TRBD1 TRBJ1-4 TRBV7-2 TGTGCCAGCAGCTTAGGGACAGGGACTAATGAAAAACTGTTTTTT CASSLGTGTNEKLFF
- - TRBJ2-2 TRBV7-8 TGTGCCAGCAGCTTCTTCCCATGGACAGCGAACACCGGGGAGCTGTTTTTT CASSFFPWTANTGELFF
- - TRBJ1-6 TRBV6-1 TGTGCCAGCAGTGAACAGGGAGGGATAGGGGTTAATTCACCCCTCCACTTT CASSEQGGIGVNSPLHF
- TRBD1 TRBJ2-7 TRBV15 TGTGCCACCAGCAGGGGCCGGACAGGGGGGGGTGAGCAGTACTTC CATSRGRTGGGEQYF
- - TRBJ2-5 TRBV4-3 TGCGCCAGCAGCCAAGAGGTTTACACGATGAGGGAGACCCAGTACTTC CASSQEVYTMRETQYF
- TRBD1 TRBJ1-1 TRBV6-5 TGTGCCACCTCGCTCCAGGGGGGGAACACTGAAGCCTTCTTT CATSLQGGNTEAFF
- TRBD2 TRBJ2-5 TRBV4-1 TGCGCCAGCAGCCTTGGAGCGGGGGGGCTGGAGGAGACCCAGTACTTC CASSLGAGGLEETQYF
- TRBD2 TRBJ2-5 TRBV11-2 TGTGCCAGCAGCTTACCTCCGGGACTAGCGGGTCTACAAGAGACCCAGTACTTC CASSLPPGLAGLQETQYF
- - TRBJ2-5 TRBV5-4 TGTGCCAGCAGCTCGACCCTAGGGGACCAGTACTTC CASSSTLGDQYF
once - TRBJ1-6 TRBV4-1 TGCGCCAGCAGCCAAGCCAGCCTCAATTCACCCCTCCACTTT CASSQASLNSPLHF
- - TRBJ2-1 TRBV12-5 TGTGCTAGTGGTTTGGCGACTTCCTCCGAGCAGTTCTTC CASGLATSSEQFF